This T cell receptor (beta chain) is drawn from a study of blood T cells in healthy people across ages (dated by TCRdb to the mid-2010s). About the full investigation: In model experiments, template switching captured about one uniquely barcoded TCR beta cDNA molecule for every two T cells. To track age-related changes in TCR beta repertoire diversity, the study relied on deep sequencing normalized with unique cDNA molecular identifiers. Four age groups were formed from the donors: young (average roughly 15 years), middle-aged (around 40), aged (about 68) and long-lived (around 82). To avoid experimental bias, donors of different ages were spread randomly across the sequencing lanes. The study analyzed two additional independent replicas of 1 million unique cDNA reads from the same blood draw for two donors, one aged 18 to 30 and one aged 80 or older. Points the paper makes about the study in general: As age increased, observed TCR beta diversity per million T cells dropped in a roughly linear way, and a significant reduction was already evident by age about 40. The percentage of naive T cells measured by flow cytometry correlated strongly with observed TCR beta diversity. Estimates of total diversity from one million sequenced T cells were regarded as lower bounds and underestimates. Compared with the aged group, the long-lived group had more naive CD4+ T cells, fewer expanded clones and increased TCR diversity, suggesting age selection. Since profiling was done on bulk unsorted PBMCs, naive and antigen-experienced compartments could not be conclusively compared. Because the CMV infection status of the donors was unknown, age-related changes in expanded clonotypes may potentially have been confounded.

The donors were under 40 Caucasian individuals from Russia, aged roughly 6 to 95 years, who were systemically healthy. Around 10 milliliters of peripheral blood were drawn from each donor into EDTA-treated Vacutainer tubes. PBMCs were isolated by Ficoll-Paque density-gradient centrifugation, with at least 6 million obtained per sample. Total RNA was extracted from PBMCs with Trizol reagent, with at least 5 micrograms obtained per sample. Naive CD45RAhigh/CD27high T cell percentages were measured by flow cytometry on a PBMC aliquot from every donor. The junction carries 18 bases between V and J, which are trimmed by 2 bases and 11 bases respectively. Inclusive of the bounding cysteine and phenylalanine, the CDR3 is 14 residues long. Of the read, only the CDR3 DNA is kept; its 42 bases are in frame from base 1. In the germline V gene (reference sequence), CDR1 corresponds to SEHNR and CDR2 to FQNEAQ.

With respect to this clonotype: Its antigen is unknown. The record has no base qualities; no much larger clone is one base away.

Library construction relied on 5' RACE. The sequencing machine was an Illumina HiSeq 2500. The second PCR ran for about 7 to 11 cycles and used a J-beta primer mix along with a sample-barcoded 5' primer. A unique molecular identifier was introduced onto each TCR beta cDNA molecule by a template-switch 5' adaptor carrying 12 random nucleotides. Each sample yielded at least 3 million CDR3-containing paired-end reads. All of the RNA was converted into first-strand cDNA using the Mint cDNA synthesis kit, with a TRBC-specific oligonucleotide serving as the primer. All cDNA was treated with uracil-DNA glycosylase and then went through a first 18-cycle PCR with the universal primers M1SS and BC2_uni_R. Regarding the original processing steps: Each sample was normalized by randomly selecting 1 million high-quality reads, each carrying a distinct molecular identifier. Reads with shared molecular identifiers were discarded instead of being binned into consensus sequences. MiTCR, with a Q25 quality threshold and the strictest error-elimination algorithm, was used for CDR3 identification, clonotype clustering and error correction. A nonparametric unseen species model using Euler transformation provided a lower-bound estimate of total TCR beta diversity. Through fastp at Q25 and MiXCR, TCRdb rebuilt clones from the public reads, retaining in-frame beta chains. Duplicate CDR3 protein sequences are folded into a single record with the most common DNA and genes. None of the V and J calls come from the authors' own analysis; TCRdb made them. The table for this sample lists some 1,500,000 distinct CDR3 sequences; roughly 43% of them were counted only once. The ten largest clones represent about 4% of the sample.

The chain employs TRBV7-9 and TRBJ2-5; a weak D assignment points to TRBD2 (5 bases agree). Specimen: blood. The receptor's source is a woman between 18 and 29 years old in good health. CDR3 loop: CASSLLIEGYEQYF. The bases read TGTGCCAGCAGCTTACTAATCGAGGGTTATGAGCAGTACTTC.